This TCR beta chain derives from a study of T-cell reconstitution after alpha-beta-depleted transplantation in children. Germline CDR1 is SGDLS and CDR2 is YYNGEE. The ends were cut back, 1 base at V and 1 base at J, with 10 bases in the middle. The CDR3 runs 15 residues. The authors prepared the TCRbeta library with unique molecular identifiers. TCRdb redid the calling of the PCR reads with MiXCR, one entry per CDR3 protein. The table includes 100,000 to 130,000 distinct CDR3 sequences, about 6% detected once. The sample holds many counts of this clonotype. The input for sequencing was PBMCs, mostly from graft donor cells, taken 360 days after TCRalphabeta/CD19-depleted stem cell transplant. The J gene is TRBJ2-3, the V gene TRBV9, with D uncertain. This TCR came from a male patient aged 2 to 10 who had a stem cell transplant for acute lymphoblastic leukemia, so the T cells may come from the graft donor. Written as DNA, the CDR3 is TGTGCCAGCAGCGTACCCCTAGGTGGCACAGATACGCAGTATTTT. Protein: CASSVPLGGTDTQYF.